One sample yielded the 15 T cell receptor beta chains listed below, sequenced in a study of blood T cell repertoires in COVID-19. The table came from immunoSEQ multiplex PCR; TCRdb's copy has only in-frame clones and leaves some out. The repertoire includes approximately 210,000 clones, around 84% of them detected once, and 10% to 13% sits in the top ten. The material sequenced was peripheral blood. The receptors come from a woman older than 75 with COVID-19, enrolled during active disease.

The CDR3 coding sequence is TGTGCCAGCAGCTCCCAAGGGGGCTGGATTGATGGCTACACCTTC. Its protein product is CASSSQGGWIDGYTF. The rearrangement joins TRBV7-8 to TRBJ1-2; TRBD1 aligns across 7 bases. The CDR3 covers 15 residues. Trimming cost V 4 bases and J 6 bases; bases outside gene matches: 11. Germline V gene sequence: CDR1 SGHVS, CDR2 FQNEAQ.

The chain uses TRBV6-2 or TRBV6-3 and TRBJ1-4, with 9 bases that match TRBD1. CDR3 length: 16 amino acids. The trim removed 6 bases at V and 2 bases at J, leaving 7 bases unmatched. Germline V gives CDR1 MNHEY, CDR2 SVGEGT. CDR3 nucleotides: TGTGCCAGCAGCAAGAACAGGGGGCGTACTAATGAAAAACTGTTTTTT. Protein: CASSKNRGRTNEKLFF.

The J gene is TRBJ1-1, the V gene TRBV6-1; weak D call: TRBD1 (5 bases). Germline V gene sequence: CDR1 MNHNS, CDR2 SASEGT. The ends were cut back, 6 bases at V and 0 bases at J, with 14 bases in the middle. The CDR3 is 15 amino acids. DNA of the CDR3: TGTGCCAGCAGCTCGACAGTTCCCATGAACACTGAAGCTTTCTTT. This translates into CASSSTVPMNTEAFF.

The chain carries TRBV20-1 and TRBJ1-2; maybe TRBD1 (6 bases). Germline values: CDR1 DFQATT, CDR2 SNEGSKA (reference sequence). This CDR3 comprises 15 residues. V lost 3 bases and J 4 bases, leaving 18 bases between the germline ends. The CDR3 sequence: CSASAGQPFSYGYTF. The CDR3 DNA reads as TGCAGTGCTAGTGCCGGACAGCCTTTTAGCTATGGCTACACCTTC.

The count of this clone is one. In DNA, the CDR3 is TGTGCCAGTGCGGGGGGGCCTTGGGAGACCCAGTACTTC. It yields the protein CASAGGPWETQYF. This chain uses TRBV6-5 with TRBJ2-5, with TRBD2 matching 9 bases. CDR3 size: 13 residues. Germline assignment: CDR1 MNHEY and CDR2 SVGAGI. The J segment lost 5 bases and the V segment lost 9 bases, leaving 7 bases of the junction unmatched.

On this clone: This sample includes further DNA sequences coding for the same CDR3. This rearrangement joins TRBV14 to TRBJ1-1; D not certain. This CDR3 has 11 amino acids. The germline V gene encodes CDR1 SGHDN and CDR2 FVKESK. Trimming removed 3 bases from V and 5 bases from J, with 4 bases in between. The DNA of the CDR3 is TGTGCCAGCAGCCAGCGGACTGAAGCTTTCTTT. It encodes CASSQRTEAFF.

This clone was counted a single time. This chain links TRBV7-2 with TRBJ2-1; D possibly corresponds to TRBD1 (5 bases). Trimming stripped 1 base from V and 4 bases from J, with 11 bases between. CDR1 and CDR2 from the germline V gene are SGHTA and FQGNSA. The CDR3 consists of 15 residues. The CDR3 nucleotides read TGTGCCAGCAGCTTAGACCCAGGGAATTACAATGAGCAGTTCTTC. This sequence encodes CASSLDPGNYNEQFF.

This chain uses TRBV7-8 with TRBJ2-5, with D perhaps TRBD1 (6 bases). V shed 4 bases and J shed 2 bases, with 14 bases lying between them. CDR1 SGHVS and CDR2 FQNEAQ come from the germline V gene. The CDR3 is 15 residues long. The CDR3 region has the DNA TGTGCCAGCAGCTCTGGGCAGGGGCGACAAGAGACCCAGTACTTC. As protein: CASSSGQGRQETQYF.

A few counts support this clone. The rearrangement uses TRBV25-1 and TRBJ1-2; 8 bases are shared with TRBD1. Per the germline V gene, CDR1 is MGHDK and CDR2 is SYGVNS. This CDR3 is built from 13 residues. V lost 5 bases to trimming and J lost 4 bases; unmatched junction nucleotides: 3. CDR3 residues: CASSRQGIYGYTF. The DNA for the CDR3 is TGTGCCAGCAGTCGACAGGGGATCTATGGCTACACCTTC.

The sample holds a few counts of this clone. The V call is TRBV5-1, the J call TRBJ1-3, with D perhaps matching TRBD1 (5 bases). Looked up from germline, CDR1 is SGHRS and CDR2 is YFSETQ. This CDR3 comprises 17 residues. V lost 2 bases to trimming and J lost 0 bases, with 15 bases between them. CDR3 sequence: CASSFESLGVSGNTIYF. CDR3 coding DNA: TGCGCCAGCAGCTTCGAAAGCCTAGGGGTCTCTGGAAACACCATATATTTT.

The chain joins TRBV11-3 to TRBJ2-3, with 8 bases fitting TRBD1. The CDR3 is 13 residues long. J lost 7 bases, V lost 6 bases, and 6 bases had no gene match. CDR1 and CDR2 (germline): SGHNT, YENEEA. The CDR3: CASRQGAGNTQYF. The CDR3 nucleotides are TGTGCCAGCAGGCAGGGGGCTGGGAATACGCAGTATTTT.

The V call is TRBV19, the J call TRBJ2-1; 7 bases are a match to TRBD2. Germline CDR1 reads LNHDA; CDR2 reads SQIVND (reference sequence). This CDR3 spans 14 amino acids. Losses at the gene ends were 0 bases for V and 6 bases for J; bases not matched to a gene: 2. The CDR3 is CASSIDSGGNEQFF. For the CDR3, the DNA is TGTGCCAGTAGTATAGATTCGGGGGGCAATGAGCAGTTCTTC.

This clone was counted only a few times. This rearrangement joins TRBV19 to TRBJ2-1; 7 bases agree with TRBD2. CDR3 size: 16 residues. J lost 5 bases, V lost 1 base, and 8 bases had no gene match. CDR1 and CDR2 from the germline V gene are LNHDA and SQIVND (reference sequence). This chain's CDR3 is CASSIVQRGFDNEQFF. In DNA form, the CDR3 reads TGTGCCAGTAGTATAGTCCAGCGGGGTTTTGACAATGAGCAGTTCTTC.

The chain recombines TRBV6-2 or TRBV6-3 with TRBJ1-2, with TRBD1 matching over 9 bases. Germline-derived CDR1 and CDR2 are MNHEY and SVGEGT. The trim removed 4 bases at V and 4 bases at J, leaving 7 bases unmatched. The CDR3 is made up of 15 amino acids. CDR3 sequence: CASSSPGQGVYGYTF. CDR3 coding DNA: TGTGCCAGCAGTTCCCCGGGACAGGGCGTCTATGGCTACACCTTC.

The chain combines TRBV7-2 with TRBJ2-5, with 9 bases matching TRBD2. V dropped 5 bases and J dropped 5; count of bases not matched to a gene: 9. The CDR3 length is 15 residues. CDR1 and CDR2 from the germline V gene are SGHTA and FQGNSA. The CDR3 nucleotides are TGTGCCAGCAGCCTAGAGCGCGGGGGGGCGGAGACCCAGTACTTC. Its protein product is CASSLERGGAETQYF. Full variable domain (rest looked up from reference TRBV7-2 and TRBJ2-5): GAGVSQSPSNKVTEKGKDVELRCDPISGHTALYWYRQSLGQGLEFLIYFQGNSAPDKSGLPSDRFSAERTGGSVSTLTIQRTQQEDSAVYLCASSLERGGAETQYFGPGTRLLVL.